These 5 T cell receptor beta chains share one sample of origin, sequenced in a study of control samples from healthy donors and cancer patients. Measured with immunoSEQ multiplex PCR; TCRdb has only the in-frame clones, and not every one. The repertoire consists of 150,000 to 200,000 clones, with roughly 90% occurring once and the leading ten covering 1.4%. The sample consisted of blood. These receptor sequences come from a woman in her forties or fifties in good health.

This clone has only one observation. The chain links TRBV27 to TRBJ2-3; TRBD2 aligns across 11 bases. This CDR3 comprises 16 residues. Germline CDR1 MNHEY, CDR2 SMNVEV (reference sequence). The V gene end was trimmed by 7 bases and the J gene end by 3 bases; junction bases not matched to a gene: 9. CDR3 bases: TGTGCCAGCACCAAGGGGGGACTAGCGGAGACAGATACGCAGTATTTT. This translates into CASTKGGLAETDTQYF.

This chain joins TRBV12-3 or TRBV12-4 and TRBJ1-1, with unresolved D. Trimming removed 6 bases at V and 7 bases at J, with 12 bases between. The CDR3 has 12 amino acids. The CDR3 coding sequence is TGTGCCAGCAGCTCGCCCATCGGTGAAGCTTTCTTT. Translating gives CASSSPIGEAFF.

This chain links TRBV7-9 with TRBJ2-1; the D is unclear. V lost 2 bases and J 1 base, leaving 12 bases between the germline ends. Per the germline V gene, CDR1 is SEHNR and CDR2 is FQNEAQ (reference sequence). This CDR3 is built from 16 residues. CDR3 region: CASSLTELVSYNEQFF. DNA for the CDR3: TGTGCCAGCAGCTTAACCGAGCTCGTGTCCTACAATGAGCAGTTCTTC.

The V and J genes are TRBV29-1 and TRBJ1-2; D ambiguous. V was shortened by 1 base and J by 4 bases, with 10 bases between the two germline ends. The germline gives CDR1 SQVTM, CDR2 ANQGSEA. This CDR3 contains 13 residues. CDR3 residues: CSVEAVGGYGYTF. The CDR3 region has the DNA TGCAGCGTTGAAGCTGTCGGAGGCTATGGCTACACCTTC.

The J gene is TRBJ2-1, the V gene TRBV10-3, with 11 positions matching TRBD2. From germline, CDR1 is ENHRY and CDR2 SYGVKD. This CDR3 comprises 16 residues. V shed 8 bases, J shed 4 bases, and the junction held 10 bases outside the gene matches. CDR3 DNA: TGTGCCATCGGCCTAACGGGACTAGCGGATTACAATGAGCAGTTCTTC. Its translation: CAIGLTGLADYNEQFF.